This T cell receptor (beta chain) was documented in a study of technical replicates of blood from a few donors. The CDR3 is made up of 13 amino acids. Germline V lookup: CDR1 SEHNR, CDR2 FQNEAQ (reference sequence). Trimming removed 3 bases at V and 4 bases at J, with 9 bases between. Generated by immunoSEQ multiplex PCR, the TCRdb table keeps only in-frame clones and is missing some. The sample has 75,000 to 100,000 clones, about 95% seen once; the top ten hold about 0.3%. V and J are TRBV7-9 and TRBJ1-2; a possible D gene is TRBD1 (6 bases). The sample comprised T cells isolated from PBMCs. The sequence came from a human donor in good health. This CDR3 is CASSFGQSYGYTF. DNA of the CDR3: TGTGCCAGCAGCTTTGGACAGTCCTATGGCTACACCTTC.